These 27 T cell receptor beta chains were all obtained from the same sample, sequenced in a study. The sorted Tregs were CD4+CD25+CD127-/low cells. MiXCR was run by TCRdb on the 5' RACE reads, yielding one entry per CDR3 protein. The data show over 45,000 distinct CDR3 sequences, 26% seen once. The sequencing input was tumor-infiltrating Tregs sorted from the breast tumor. The receptors derive from a female donor with breast cancer.

For this clonotype: The CDR3 does not end in the conserved phenylalanine or tryptophan, so this is likely a read error. The chain has TRBV28 and TRBJ2-3; 10 nucleotides agree with TRBD1. CDR1 and CDR2 (germline): MDHEN, SYDVKM. The CDR3 has 16 residues. Losses at the gene ends were 2 bases for V and 3 bases for J; bases not matched to a gene: 5. In nucleotides, the CDR3 is TGTGCCAGCAGTTTAGGACAGGGGGAATTGACAGATACGCAGTATCTT. It encodes CASSLGQGELTDTQYL.

A single count supports this clonotype. J is TRBJ2-2 and V is TRBV7-3, with 10 bases that match TRBD1. The ends lost 0 bases at V and 9 bases at J; junction bases unmatched: 13. Germline-derived CDR1 and CDR2 are SGHTA and FQGTGA. The CDR3 consists of 18 residues. This CDR3 is CASSLTATGGAGTRELFF. For the CDR3, the DNA is TGTGCCAGCAGCTTAACGGCGACAGGGGGCGCAGGGACCCGGGAGCTGTTTTTT.

The V call is TRBV7-8, the J call TRBJ2-7; 11 nucleotides agree with TRBD2. The CDR3 is 17 amino acids. The V segment lost 0 bases and the J segment 5 bases; nucleotides outside the gene matches: 9. Looked up from germline, CDR1 is SGHVS and CDR2 is FQNEAQ. The CDR3 loop reads CASSLALTSGSGDEQYF. Written as DNA, the CDR3 is TGTGCCAGCAGCTTAGCACTAACTAGCGGGAGTGGTGACGAGCAGTACTTC.

V and J are TRBV4-1 and TRBJ1-4; D is ambiguous. From germline, CDR1 is MGHRA and CDR2 YSYEKL. CDR3 length: 13 amino acids. The V and J ends lost 5 bases and 7 bases respectively, with 11 bases between them. The CDR3 DNA reads TGCGCCAGCAGCTGGACGCGGGGTGAAAAACTGTTTTTT. Translation gives CASSWTRGEKLFF.

This CDR3 reads CASSRRVDEQFF. In DNA, the CDR3 is TGTGCCAGCAGTCGCAGGGTCGATGAGCAGTTCTTC. The V gene is TRBV6-2 or TRBV6-3, the J gene TRBJ2-1; weak D call: TRBD1 (5 bases). V lost 5 bases, J lost 8 bases, and 10 bases lay in between. This CDR3 has 12 amino acids. Germline assignment: CDR1 MNHEY and CDR2 SVGEGT.

This clonotype appeared many times. The V call is TRBV15, the J call TRBJ2-5; D unresolved. CDR1 and CDR2 from the germline V gene are LNHNV and YYDKDF (reference sequence). The CDR3 length is 17 residues. V lost 1 base to trimming and J lost 3 bases, with 18 bases between them. In DNA form, the CDR3 reads TGTGCCACCAGCAGAGGCTTTGCCAGGCAATCAAAAGAGACCCAGTACTTC. As protein: CATSRGFARQSKETQYF.

This clonotype was counted many times. The chain uses TRBV5-1 and TRBJ2-1; D unresolved. Between the trimmed V and J ends, which lost 1 base and 8 bases, there was a span of 4 bases. Germline loops: CDR1 SGHRS, CDR2 YFSETQ. This CDR3 is 11 amino acids long. CDR3 coding DNA: TGCGCCAGCAGCTTGAATCATGAGCAGTTCTTC. It specifies CASSLNHEQFF.

This clonotype was counted only a few times. Here the CDR3 DNA reads TGCGCCAGCAGTGAAGGGACTAGCTCAGATACGCAGTATTTT. As protein: CASSEGTSSDTQYF. The chain employs TRBV10-2 and TRBJ2-3; TRBD2 agrees at 9 bases. J lost 4 bases, V lost 3 bases, and 2 bases had no gene match. The CDR3 runs to 14 residues. Germline CDR1 WSHSY, CDR2 SAAADI.

This rearrangement joins TRBV6-5 to TRBJ1-1; D is unclear. The CDR3 is 14 amino acids. CDR1 MNHEY and CDR2 SVGAGI come from the germline V gene. V lost 5 bases and J 1 base, leaving 11 bases between the germline ends. CDR3 region: CASSPDLWNTEAFF. In DNA form, the CDR3 reads TGTGCCAGCAGTCCCGACTTGTGGAACACTGAAGCTTTCTTT.

This clonotype was counted a few times. The chain recombines TRBV20-1 with TRBJ1-5, with D maybe TRBD1 (6 bases). The CDR3 extends over 17 amino acids. V was trimmed by 2 bases and J by 2 bases, leaving 19 bases between them. Per the germline V gene, CDR1 is DFQATT and CDR2 is SNEGSKA (reference sequence). CDR3 bases: TGCAGTGCTAGAATCATGGTGGGGGGGGCCGGCAATCAGCCCCAGCATTTT. Protein: CSARIMVGGAGNQPQHF.

This clonotype was seen a few times. V and J are TRBV6-1 and TRBJ2-1; no reliable D call. This CDR3 has 15 amino acids. Per the germline V gene, CDR1 is MNHNS and CDR2 is SASEGT. Trimming shortened V by 7 bases and J by 4 bases, and 17 bases separated the two germline ends. The CDR3 spells CASNTDGETYNEQFF. CDR3 DNA sequence: TGTGCCAGCAATACGGATGGAGAAACTTACAATGAGCAGTTCTTC.

This clonotype has at least ten counts. V and J are TRBV5-1 and TRBJ2-5, with D perhaps being TRBD1 or TRBD2 (5 bases each). This CDR3 has 14 amino acids. The V gene's germline CDR1 is SGHRS and CDR2 YFSETQ. The V end lost 0 bases, the J end lost 3 bases, and 9 bases lay between the germline ends. CDR3 nucleotides: TGCGCCAGCAGCTTGGCGGGGCAGAAAGAGACCCAGTACTTC. Protein sequence: CASSLAGQKETQYF.

V gene TRBV20-1 combines with J gene TRBJ2-1, with TRBD2 matching over 9 bases. The germline V gene encodes CDR1 DFQATT and CDR2 SNEGSKA (reference sequence). There are 15 residues in the CDR3. Unmatched junction bases numbered 7, after V lost 1 base and J lost 6 bases. As DNA, the CDR3 is TGCAGTGCTAGAGTCCCTAGCGGGGCCCTCAATGAGCAGTTCTTC. Protein product: CSARVPSGALNEQFF.

A few counts support this clonotype. The CDR3 protein is CASTFQGGNTEAFF. The CDR3 region has the DNA TGTGCCAGCACCTTTCAGGGAGGGAACACTGAAGCTTTCTTT. The J gene is TRBJ1-1, the V gene TRBV6-6; the D gene is possibly TRBD1 (5 bases). V was clipped by 7 bases and J by 1 base, with 13 bases between them. This CDR3 contains 14 residues. Germline V CDR1 and CDR2: MNHNY, SVGAGI (reference sequence).

The rearrangement uses TRBV4-1 and TRBJ2-5; no reliable D call. V was pared by 0 bases and J by 4 bases, with 9 bases between. This CDR3 has 14 amino acids. The germline V gene has CDR1 MGHRA and CDR2 YSYEKL. Here the CDR3 reads CASSQDFSVETQYF. The CDR3 DNA is TGCGCCAGCAGCCAAGATTTTTCGGTAGAGACCCAGTACTTC.

With regard to this clonotype: This may arise from a read error, as a much more abundant clone is one base away. The V and J genes are TRBV4-1 and TRBJ1-1; maybe TRBD1 (5 bases). Germline V lookup: CDR1 MGHRA, CDR2 YSYEKL. CDR3 length: 17 residues. The CDR3 protein is CASSQANFGTSNTKAFF. The CDR3 nucleotides are TGCGCCAGCAGCCAAGCAAATTTTGGGACTTCGAACACTAAAGCTTTCTTT.

The J gene is TRBJ2-3, the V gene TRBV6-6; 10 nucleotides match TRBD2. The CDR3 covers 17 residues. The trim removed 3 bases at V and 10 bases at J, leaving 16 bases unmatched. CDR1 and CDR2 (germline): MNHNY, SVGAGI (reference sequence). Here the CDR3 DNA reads TGTGCCAGCAGTTATGGATCTAAGCGGGGGGGCCGATATGCGCAGTATTTT. This encodes CASSYGSKRGGRYAQYF.

This clonotype has a count of ten or more. The rearrangement joins TRBV4-2 to TRBJ2-3, with TRBD2 identical over 7 bases. This CDR3 contains 18 residues. CDR1 is LGHNA and CDR2 is YNFKEQ in the germline V gene. The V segment lost 0 bases and the J segment 0 bases; nucleotides outside the gene matches: 9. CDR3 in DNA: TGTGCCAGCAGCCAAGATCGCCCTAGCGGTTATAGCACAGATACGCAGTATTTT. Translation: CASSQDRPSGYSTDTQYF.

For this clonotype: One junction end does not reproduce the germline sequence, and a read error may be involved. The chain employs TRBV20-1 and TRBJ2-1, with D maybe TRBD2 (7 bases). Germline CDR1 reads DFQATT; CDR2 reads SNEGSKA (reference sequence). The CDR3 sequence is 17 residues long. The DNA of the CDR3 is TGCAGTACTAGAGAACCATCTCAGCGGGGACAATACAATGAGCAGTTCTTC. Protein product: CSTREPSQRGQYNEQFF.

This clonotype has just a few counts. The chain recombines TRBV28 with TRBJ1-5; D gene uncertain. Germline V gene lookup returns CDR1 MDHEN and CDR2 SYDVKM. V lost 1 base, J lost 3 bases, and 7 bases lay in between. The CDR3 runs 14 residues. The CDR3 region has the DNA TGTGCCAGCAGTTTATCCGGAATCAATCAGCCCCAGCATTTT. This sequence encodes CASSLSGINQPQHF.

This clonotype was seen a handful of times. For the CDR3, the DNA is TGCGCCAGCAGCCCAGAAGGAGGAAGGGAGACCCAGTACTTC. Amino acids: CASSPEGGRETQYF. The chain joins TRBV5-1 to TRBJ2-5, with D possibly TRBD2 on 5 matching bases. V lost 4 bases to trimming and J lost 5 bases, with 15 bases between them. CDR1 SGHRS and CDR2 YFSETQ come from the germline V gene. The CDR3 contains 14 residues.

In regard to this clonotype: Since a much larger clone is just one base distant, this may be a read error. This chain connects TRBV9 to TRBJ1-1; 9 nucleotides agree with TRBD1. The CDR3 is made up of 15 amino acids. Germline V gene sequence: CDR1 SGDLS, CDR2 YYNGEE. CDR3 amino acids: CASSTQQGANTEAVF. The CDR3 DNA reads TGTGCCAGCAGCACCCAACAGGGGGCGAACACTGAAGCTGTCTTT.

A remark on this clonotype: Just one base apart from a much larger clone, this may be a read error. This chain connects TRBV15 to TRBJ1-1, with a weak D call TRBD1 (5 bases). From germline, CDR1 is LNHNV and CDR2 YYDKDF (reference sequence). This CDR3 is built from 13 residues. CDR3 protein: CATSYGGATEALF. The DNA of the CDR3 is TGTGCCACCAGCTACGGAGGGGCCACTGAAGCTCTCTTT.

Concerning this clonotype itself: An end of the junction differs from the germline gene, which may be a read error. J is TRBJ1-6 and V is TRBV2; D uncertain. Per germline, CDR1 SNHLY and CDR2 FYNNEI. This CDR3 is 12 amino acids long. The CDR3 DNA sequence: TGTGCCAGCAGTGACACGAATTCCCCCCTCCACTTT. It is translated as CASSDTNSPLHF. Full variable domain (missing parts from reference TRBV2 and TRBJ1-6): EPEVTQTPSHQVTQMGQEVILRCVPISNHLYFYWYRQILGQKVEFLVSFYNNEISEKSEIFDDQFSVERPDGSNFTLKIRSTKLEDSAMYFCASSDTNSPLHFGNGTRLTVT.

The CDR3 bases are TGCGCCAGCAGGACAGGGACCGGGGAGCTGTTTTTT. Translating it yields CASRTGTGELFF. The gene calls are TRBV5-1 and TRBJ2-2; TRBD1 matches at 7 bases. The CDR3 length is 12 residues. Per germline, CDR1 SGHRS and CDR2 YFSETQ. Unmatched junction bases numbered 0, after V lost 5 bases and J lost 5 bases. The full variable domain, completed using reference TRBV5-1 and TRBJ2-2, is KAGVTQTPRYLIKTRGQQVTLSCSPISGHRSVSWYQQTPGQGLQFLFEYFSETQRNKGNFPGRFSGRQFSNSRSEMNVSTLELGDSALYLCASRTGTGELFFGEGSRLTVL.

This clonotype was recorded at least ten times. This chain uses TRBV10-3 with TRBJ2-7; TRBD2 matches at 13 bases. Per germline, CDR1 ENHRY and CDR2 SYGVKD. Unmatched junction bases numbered 5, after V lost 3 bases and J lost 6 bases. The length of the CDR3 is 15 residues. In nucleotides, the CDR3 is TGTGCCATCAGTGATCGGACTAGCGGGAGTATCGAGCAGTACTTC. As protein: CAISDRTSGSIEQYF.

The chain uses TRBV27 and TRBJ2-5; D is perhaps TRBD2 (6 bases). The CDR3 consists of 14 residues. Deletions cut 10 bases from V and 6 bases from J, with 21 bases between. Germline V gene lookup returns CDR1 MNHEY and CDR2 SMNVEV (reference sequence). The CDR3 nucleotides are TGTGCCACGCGAGGGGTTAGGAGCGGGCAGACCCAGTACTTC. As protein: CATRGVRSGQTQYF.